What follows are 13 T cell receptor beta chains derived from one specimen sequenced in a study of cytomegalovirus exposure and HLA in healthy donors. The PCR had 60 Vbeta and 13 Jbeta primers. This table comes from immunoSEQ multiplex PCR, and its TCRdb copy is limited to in-frame clones, with some not included. The sample yields tens of thousands of clones, about three quarters seen once. The sample taken for sequencing was PBMCs. The receptors were sampled from a man between 60 and 75 years old in good health and CMV-seronegative.

V gene TRBV4-3 combines with J gene TRBJ1-4; D remains unclear. Germline V CDR1 and CDR2: LGHNA, YSLEER. The CDR3 is 16 amino acids. Between the trimmed V and J ends, which lost 4 bases and 0 bases, there was a span of 12 bases. The CDR3 DNA follows: TGCGCCAGCAGCCGCAGCGCCCTTGCAACTAATGAAAAACTGTTTTTT. Translated: CASSRSALATNEKLFF.

The CDR3 DNA reads TGTGCCAGCAGTGAAGCGGGACAGGGGGCTGGAAACACCATATATTTT. Protein sequence: CASSEAGQGAGNTIYF. The V gene is TRBV6-1, the J gene TRBJ1-3, with 11 positions matching TRBD1. The CDR3 is 16 amino acids. V dropped 0 bases and J dropped 2; count of bases not matched to a gene: 0. Germline V gene data show CDR1 as MNHNS and CDR2 as SASEGT.

J is TRBJ1-2 and V is TRBV6-5; 7 bases are a match to TRBD1. Losses at the gene ends were 6 bases for V and 8 bases for J; bases not matched to a gene: 9. CDR3 length: 13 residues. The germline gives CDR1 MNHEY, CDR2 SVGAGI. The chain's CDR3 is CASRTGEGLGYTF. In DNA, the CDR3 is TGTGCCAGCAGAACAGGGGAAGGACTAGGCTACACCTTC.

The chain employs TRBV7-2 and TRBJ1-5; D gene uncertain. Germline V gene sequence: CDR1 SGHTA, CDR2 FQGNSA. The CDR3 runs 15 residues. Deletions cut 5 bases from V and 0 bases from J, with 11 bases between. CDR3 amino acids: CASSLITNSNQPQHF. The CDR3 DNA follows: TGTGCCAGCAGCCTGATAACAAATAGCAATCAGCCCCAGCATTTT.

The chain recombines TRBV29-1 with TRBJ1-1; the match to TRBD1 covers 8 bases. The germline V gene has CDR1 SQVTM and CDR2 ANQGSEA. This CDR3 region has 11 residues. CDR3 sequence reads: CRTLQGGEAFF. In DNA, the CDR3 is TGCAGGACCCTACAGGGGGGGGAAGCTTTCTTT. Using reference TRBV29-1 and TRBJ1-1 for the parts outside the CDR3, the full variable domain is SAVISQKPSRDICQRGTSLTIQCQVDSQVTMMFWYRQQPGQSLTLIATANQGSEATYESGFVIDKFPISRPNLTFSTLTVSNMSPEDSSIYLCRTLQGGEAFFGQGTRLTVV.

The rearrangement uses TRBV7-9 and TRBJ2-7; TRBD1 aligns across 7 bases. The CDR3 extends over 13 amino acids. Germline lookup yields CDR1 SEHNR and CDR2 FQNEAQ (reference sequence). The junction had 11 bases not matched to a gene; V was cut back by 11 bases and J by 4 bases. CDR3 loop: CASTRQGDYEQYF. CDR3 sequence (DNA): TGTGCCTCCACTCGGCAGGGGGATTACGAGCAGTACTTC.

This clone was recorded a few times. V gene TRBV11-2 combines with J gene TRBJ1-5, with D tentatively TRBD1 (6 bases). The germline CDR1 and CDR2 sequences are SGHAT and FQNNGV. CDR3 length: 14 residues. Between the trimmed V and J ends, which lost 5 bases and 5 bases, there was a span of 13 bases. CDR3 sequence (DNA): TGTGCCAGCAGCCGGAATGCAGGGGATCAGCCCCAGCATTTT. It encodes CASSRNAGDQPQHF. Using reference TRBV11-2 and TRBJ1-5 for the parts outside the CDR3, the full variable domain is EAGVAQSPRYKIIEKRQSVAFWCNPISGHATLYWYQQILGQGPKLLIQFQNNGVVDDSQLPKDRFSAERLKGVDSTLKIQPAKLEDSAVYLCASSRNAGDQPQHFGDGTRLSIL.

This clone was recorded once. The chain uses TRBV2 and TRBJ1-2; TRBD1 agrees at 7 bases. The ends lost 4 bases at V and 7 bases at J; junction bases unmatched: 12. The CDR3 runs to 15 residues. Germline V gives CDR1 SNHLY, CDR2 FYNNEI. The CDR3 spells CASSVDREDVGGYTF. The CDR3 coding sequence is TGTGCCAGCAGTGTCGACAGGGAGGACGTCGGTGGCTACACCTTC.

V gene TRBV11-1 combines with J gene TRBJ2-1, with 7 bases lining up with TRBD1. CDR1 is SGHAT, CDR2 FQDESV, per germline (reference sequence). The CDR3 loop spans 18 amino acids. V dropped 2 bases and J dropped 1; count of bases not matched to a gene: 11. The CDR3 nucleotides are TGTGCCAGCAGCTTAACTTCCGGGACAGTCTCGTCCTACAATGAGCAGTTCTTC. Protein sequence: CASSLTSGTVSSYNEQFF. The full variable domain, in which reference TRBV11-1 and TRBJ2-1 provide the parts outside the CDR3, is EAEVAQSPRYKITEKSQAVAFWCDPISGHATLYWYRQILGQGPELLVQFQDESVVDDSQLPKDRFSAERLKGVDSTLKIQPAELGDSAMYLCASSLTSGTVSSYNEQFFGPGTRLTVL.

The chain's CDR3 is CASSPGDRENTEAFF. The CDR3 DNA follows: TGTGCCAGTAGCCCAGGGGACAGAGAGAACACTGAAGCTTTCTTT. The V gene is TRBV19, the J gene TRBJ1-1, with TRBD1 matching over 7 bases. In germline, CDR1 is LNHDA, CDR2 SQIVND (reference sequence). The CDR3 sequence is 15 residues long. V shed 6 bases, J shed 1 base, and the junction held 8 bases outside the gene matches.

This chain connects TRBV18 to TRBJ2-6; D is ambiguous. The CDR3 is 18 residues long. CDR1 and CDR2 from the germline V gene are KGHSH and LQKENI. The germline V and J ends were trimmed by 3 bases and 2 bases, with 17 bases remaining between them. The DNA for the CDR3 is TGTGCCAGCTCACCGACGGCGGAGTATTTTACTGGGGCCAACGTCCTGACTTTC. Translated: CASSPTAEYFTGANVLTF. Together with reference TRBV18 and TRBJ2-6, the CDR3 gives the full variable domain: NAGVMQNPRHLVRRRGQEARLRCSPMKGHSHVYWYRQLPEEGLKFMVYLQKENIIDESGMPKERFSAEFPKEGPSILRIQQVVRGDSAAYFCASSPTAEYFTGANVLTFGAGSRLTVL.

This clone has more than one count but fewer than ten. The rearrangement uses TRBV27 and TRBJ2-7, with a weak D call TRBD1 (5 bases). The V and J ends lost 5 bases and 5 bases respectively, with 13 bases between them. CDR1 and CDR2 from the germline V gene are MNHEY and SMNVEV (reference sequence). The CDR3 runs to 13 residues. The CDR3 DNA reads TGTGCCAGCAGTCCGGACAAACGGGACGAGCAGTACTTC. Residues: CASSPDKRDEQYF.

This clone was counted only a few times. The gene calls are TRBV6-1 and TRBJ2-2; 10 bases agree with TRBD1. Germline V gives CDR1 MNHNS, CDR2 SASEGT. The V segment lost 2 bases and the J segment 3 bases; nucleotides outside the gene matches: 9. The CDR3 sequence is 18 residues long. The DNA of the CDR3 is TGTGCCAGCAGTGAAAGCCGACAGGGGGCTATGGACACCGGGGAGCTGTTTTTT. Encoded protein: CASSESRQGAMDTGELFF.